These 21 T cell receptor beta chains came from one sample sequenced in a study of T cells expressing NK-cell markers. From its re-call of the 5' RACE reads, TCRdb lists each CDR3 protein once, without DNA. The sample holds 550,000 to 600,000 distinct CDR3 sequences. The sequenced sample consisted of blood T cells: a sorted CD56 or NKG2C T cell subset, CD4+ or CD8+ T cells, or bulk PBMC T cells (not recorded which). These receptors originate from a young man in good health.

This rearrangement joins TRBV5-5 to TRBJ2-7. The CDR3 totals 16 residues. Looked up from germline, CDR1 is SGHKS and CDR2 is YYEKEE (reference sequence). The CDR3 sequence: CASSSTPGRSSYEQYF.

This chain uses TRBV28 with TRBJ2-3; TCRdb selects TRBD2, and the lack of DNA leaves this call unchecked. The germline V gene has CDR1 MDHEN and CDR2 SYDVKM. This CDR3 region has 16 residues. The CDR3 spells CASSPSGRAFPDTQYF.

This chain connects TRBV14 to TRBJ2-1. Germline assignment: CDR1 SGHDN and CDR2 FVKESK. The CDR3 runs 15 residues. CDR3 loop: CASSQDLVGIGEQFF.

The V and J genes are TRBV11-2 and TRBJ2-3; no DNA is available, so the TRBD2 call from TCRdb remains unchecked. Looked up from germline, CDR1 is SGHAT and CDR2 is FQNNGV. The CDR3 contains 19 residues. CDR3: CASSLGTSGSLPYTDTQYF.

Here the CDR3 reads CASSQMEGEGDGYTF. V gene TRBV4-3 combines with J gene TRBJ1-2. Per the germline V gene, CDR1 is LGHNA and CDR2 is YSLEER. The CDR3 totals 15 residues.

The chain joins TRBV6-5 to TRBJ2-7; the D call from TCRdb, TRBD2, cannot be confirmed without DNA. The CDR3 extends over 15 amino acids. The germline V gene encodes CDR1 MNHEY and CDR2 SVGAGI. The CDR3: CASSYTLAGEYEQYF.

This sequence joins TRBV28 and TRBJ2-7; TCRdb lists TRBD1, though no DNA is available to test this call. Germline lookup yields CDR1 MDHEN and CDR2 SYDVKM. The CDR3 spans 11 residues. The CDR3 is CASSPAGKLNF. Variable domain in full (rest from reference TRBV28 and TRBJ2-7): DVKVTQSSRYLVKRTGEKVFLECVQDMDHENMFWYRQDPGLGLRLIYFSYDVKMKEKGDIPEGYSVSREKKERFSLILESASTNQTSMYLCASSPAGKLNFGPGTRLTVT.

V usage is TRBV28 and J usage is TRBJ2-1. Germline CDR1 is MDHEN and CDR2 is SYDVKM. CDR3 length: 16 residues. The CDR3 sequence: CASSFVGRSSYNEQFF.

The gene calls are TRBV12-3 or TRBV12-4 and TRBJ2-7; lacking DNA, the TRBD1 call made by TCRdb goes unchecked. The CDR3 runs 13 residues. CDR3 protein: CASARTGSGEQYF.

The CDR3 spells CASSEEIRSGEQYF. V gene TRBV25-1 combines with J gene TRBJ2-7. CDR1 and CDR2 from the germline V gene are MGHDK and SYGVNS. This CDR3 comprises 14 residues.

The V gene is TRBV4-3, the J gene TRBJ2-3; the TCRdb D gene call, TRBD1, has no DNA to confirm it. The CDR3 loop spans 15 amino acids. Germline values: CDR1 LGHNA, CDR2 YSLEER. This chain's CDR3 is CASSQDPRSADTQYF.

V gene TRBV12-3 or TRBV12-4 combines with J gene TRBJ1-4. The CDR3 spans 14 residues. The CDR3 is CASSFLLPGEKLFF.

The chain employs TRBV2 and TRBJ2-4; no DNA is available, so the TRBD2 call from TCRdb remains unchecked. The CDR3 runs 17 residues. The germline V gene encodes CDR1 SNHLY and CDR2 FYNNEI. The CDR3 sequence is CASSPSLAGVAKNIQYF.

The V call is TRBV5-6, the J call TRBJ2-7; TCRdb proposes TRBD1, but this gene call is untestable without DNA. The CDR3 is made up of 14 amino acids. Germline CDR1 is SGHDT and CDR2 is YYEEEE. The CDR3 here is CASSLFGQDYEQYF.

The chain has TRBV9 and TRBJ1-3; TCRdb indicates TRBD1, and absent DNA this call remains unverified. The CDR3 is 13 amino acids. CDR1 and CDR2 from the germline V gene are SGDLS and YYNGEE. The CDR3 loop is CASSGDRGNTIYF.

V is TRBV4-1 and J is TRBJ2-3. CDR1 MGHRA and CDR2 YSYEKL come from the germline V gene. CDR3 length equals 15 residues. The CDR3 sequence is CASSQGGLGTDTQYF.

The gene calls are TRBV7-9 and TRBJ1-1. Germline values: CDR1 SEHNR, CDR2 FQNEAQ (reference sequence). The CDR3 is made up of 14 amino acids. CDR3 in amino acids: CASSLEGWATEAFF.

J is TRBJ1-4 and V is TRBV6-5. The CDR3 totals 15 residues. CDR1 and CDR2 from the germline V gene are MNHEY and SVGAGI. The CDR3: CATRMGSATNEKLFF.

This chain joins TRBV29-1 and TRBJ2-1; TCRdb outputs TRBD2, but without DNA this stays unchecked. From germline, CDR1 is SQVTM and CDR2 ANQGSEA. The CDR3 covers 17 residues. The CDR3 sequence is CSVEDPRPSGRGNEQFF.

The CDR3 loop reads CSAVNGGGVYQPQHF. The V call is TRBV20-1, the J call TRBJ1-5. The CDR3 has 15 amino acids. Per germline, CDR1 DFQATT and CDR2 SNEGSKA (reference sequence).

The genes are TRBV4-1 and TRBJ2-1; the TRBD2 assignment by TCRdb is unverifiable without DNA. The CDR3 is 17 residues long. Germline CDR1 MGHRA, CDR2 YSYEKL. The CDR3 spells CASSQDLGGGQYNEQFF.